There are many counts of the clone carrying this T cell receptor beta chain. These data belong to a study of molecular identifiers for immune sequencing clone quantification. Germline V gene data show CDR1 as MDHEN and CDR2 as SYDVKM. Trimming removed 6 bases at V and 3 bases at J, with 12 bases between. CDR3 length: 13 amino acids. A single record per CDR3 protein comes from TCRdb applying MiXCR to the PCR reads. This table has 60,000 to 75,000 distinct CDR3 sequences, under 20% appearing once. The V gene is TRBV28, the J gene TRBJ2-7, with TRBD1 as a possible D gene (5 bases). The TCR comes from a human donor in good health. Some libraries in this study had Jurkat cell RNA spiked in. Material: naive CD8+ T cells from blood, with Jurkat cell RNA spiked in. As to subset: FACS-sorted CD8+CD4-CCR7+CD45RA+ naive T cells. This CDR3 reads CASRPRQIYEQYF. The CDR3 DNA follows: TGTGCCAGCAGGCCTCGACAGATCTACGAGCAGTACTTC.